This TCR beta chain derives from a study of blood T cell repertoires in COVID-19. The wider study: Samples taken during acute and convalescent COVID-19 were collected in the United States, Italy and Spain. PBMCs, B-cell-depleted T cells, or T cells were the source of the cDNA or gDNA that made up the material.

Method: immunoSEQ multiplex PCR; TCRdb's copy keeps in-frame clones and lacks some. Among about 440,000 clones listed, approximately 88% were seen once. The CDR3 is 18 amino acids. Germline loops: CDR1 MGHRA, CDR2 YSYEKL. V was pared by 2 bases and J by 6 bases, with 22 bases between. The sample was peripheral blood. The sequence was obtained from a woman between 45 and 60 years old with COVID-19, enrolled during active disease. This chain connects TRBV4-1 to TRBJ2-2; possibly TRBD1 for D (6 bases). As DNA, the CDR3 is TGCGCCAGCAGCCAACCGCTGGGGGACACTCGCCGAGCCGGGGAGCTGTTTTTT. Amino acid sequence: CASSQPLGDTRRAGELFF.